This TCR beta chain appears in the sequencing data of a study of shared clonotypes between healthy human individuals. Generated by immunoSEQ multiplex PCR, the TCRdb table keeps only in-frame clones and is missing some. The repertoire holds 470,000 or so clones, with about 78% as singletons. The CDR3 is 15 amino acids. V lost 7 bases to trimming and J lost 7 bases, with 17 bases between them. CDR1 is SNHLY, CDR2 FYNNEI, per germline. The chain links TRBV2 to TRBJ1-6, with D possibly being TRBD1 (5 bases). Sequencing used PBMCs. This receptor was obtained from a woman in her thirties or forties in good health. Some clones in this sample may be carry-over from other donors' samples. The DNA for the CDR3 is TGTGCCAGCAAGGGGTGGGGGACGTTAAATTCACCCCTCCACTTT. Its translation is CASKGWGTLNSPLHF.